This T cell receptor beta chain was captured by sequencing in a study of blood T cell repertoires in COVID-19. Study-level background: Acute and convalescent COVID-19 specimens originated in the United States, Italy and Spain.

Assay used: immunoSEQ multiplex PCR; TCRdb lists only in-frame clones, some missing. This sample carries around 110,000 clones, 84% of them seen once, and the ten largest clones take 11% to 15%. The CDR3 is 15 residues long. Germline assignment: CDR1 LNHDA and CDR2 SQIVND (reference sequence). V was cut by 3 bases and J by 0 bases, with 9 bases left in between. The sequence derives from a woman in her sixties with acute or convalescent COVID-19. Material for sequencing was peripheral blood. This chain links TRBV19 with TRBJ2-1; unclear D gene. The CDR3 is CASSIPTASYNEQFF. In nucleotides, the CDR3 is TGTGCCAGTAGTATCCCCACTGCCTCCTACAATGAGCAGTTCTTC.